These T cell receptor beta chains were read from a single sample in a study of shared clonotypes between healthy human individuals. Profiled with immunoSEQ multiplex PCR; TCRdb holds only in-frame clones, not every one. The sample holds fewer than 2.5 million clones, 93% seen once. The sample comprised naive CD4+ T cells from PBMCs. The receptor set was obtained from a man between 18 and 29 years old in good health. Some clones in this sample may be carry-over from other donors' samples. CDR3s include the opening cysteine and the closing phenylalanine or tryptophan. D genes are given only for firm matches. Size is stated for part of the rows, as once, few or many counts, or as a class when the clone is expanded.

>TRBD2|-|TRBJ2-1|TRBV28
CASSGTSDYNEQFF
TGTGCCAGCAGTGGGACTAGCGACTACAATGAGCAGTTCTTC
>-|-|TRBJ2-5|TRBV9
CASSPTPNPLLETQYF
TGTGCCAGCAGCCCTACACCAAATCCCCTCCTGGAGACCCAGTACTTC
>-|-|TRBJ2-2|TRBV5-1
CASSPTRDTGELFF
TGCGCCAGCAGCCCCACCCGAGACACCGGGGAGCTGTTTTTT
>-|-|TRBJ2-7|TRBV28
CASSTLPFGQYF
TGTGCCAGCAGTACCCTCCCCTTTGGGCAGTACTTC
>TRBD1|-|TRBJ1-2|TRBV30
CAWSVGRDRGRYTF
TGTGCCTGGAGTGTAGGGAGGGACAGGGGTCGCTACACCTTC
>-|-|TRBJ1-2|TRBV7-9
CASSFGGLGYGYTF
TGTGCCAGCAGCTTTGGGGGGCTTGGGTATGGCTACACCTTC
>-|-|TRBJ2-1|TRBV28
CASSLGTEQFF
TGTGCCAGCAGTCTAGGGACAGAGCAGTTCTTC
>-|-|TRBJ1-2|TRBV29-1
CSVEWDHGNYGYTF
TGCAGCGTTGAATGGGACCACGGGAACTATGGCTACACCTTC
>-|once|TRBJ2-2|TRBV5-1
CASSLRQGDTGELFF
TGCGCCAGCAGCTTGCGTCAGGGTGACACCGGGGAGCTGTTTTTT
>TRBD2|-|TRBJ2-2|TRBV5-1
CASSVGLAGVGGELFF
TGCGCCAGCAGCGTCGGACTAGCGGGAGTCGGCGGGGAGCTGTTTTTT
>TRBD2|-|TRBJ2-7|TRBV28
CASSLAGASYEQYF
TGTGCCAGCAGTTTAGCGGGAGCGTCCTACGAGCAGTACTTC
>-|-|TRBJ2-1|TRBV9
CASSVVGQGGDEQFF
TGTGCCAGCAGCGTAGTGGGACAAGGGGGGGATGAGCAGTTCTTC
>-|-|TRBJ2-7|TRBV4-1
CASSQVAVVEQYF
TGCGCCAGCAGCCAAGTAGCAGTAGTCGAGCAGTACTTC
>-|-|TRBJ1-1|TRBV7-8
CASRAWDGATEAFF
TGTGCCAGCAGGGCGTGGGACGGGGCCACTGAAGCTTTCTTT
>-|-|TRBJ1-1|TRBV7-9
CASSLYGGNTEAFF
TGTGCCAGCAGCTTATATGGGGGCAACACTGAAGCTTTCTTT
>TRBD2|-|TRBJ2-1|TRBV11-2
CASSQTSGSPHEQFF
TGTGCCAGCAGCCAAACTAGCGGGAGTCCCCATGAGCAGTTCTTC
>-|-|TRBJ1-1|TRBV29-1
CSVTGRLNTEAFF
TGCAGCGTTACAGGGAGATTGAACACTGAAGCTTTCTTT
>-|-|TRBJ1-1|TRBV30
CAWKGAPLNTEAFF
TGTGCCTGGAAAGGGGCGCCCCTGAACACTGAAGCTTTCTTT
>-|-|TRBJ2-2|TRBV7-7
CASSPLAANTGELFF
TGTGCCAGCAGCCCCTTGGCAGCGAACACCGGGGAGCTGTTTTTT
>-|-|TRBJ1-4|TRBV5-4
CASSLEGHNEKLFF
TGTGCCAGCAGCTTGGAGGGGCATAATGAAAAACTGTTTTTT
>-|-|TRBJ2-5|TRBV5-4
CASSLGAGEETQYF
TGTGCCAGCAGCTTGGGGGCAGGGGAAGAGACCCAGTACTTC
>-|-|TRBJ1-5|TRBV2
CASSARQNQPQHF
TGTGCCAGCAGTGCGCGACAAAATCAGCCCCAGCATTTT
>-|-|TRBJ1-1|TRBV29-1
CSVESWALGGFF
TGCAGCGTTGAATCTTGGGCCCTGGGGGGTTTCTTT
>-|-|TRBJ2-7|TRBV6-5
CASSYSPGRTYEQYF
TGTGCCAGCAGTTACTCACCGGGGCGGACCTACGAGCAGTACTTC
>TRBD2|once|TRBJ2-5|TRBV5-1
CASSLSPAGLQETQYF
TGCGCCAGCAGCTTGAGCCCAGCGGGGTTACAAGAGACCCAGTACTTC
>-|-|TRBJ2-3|TRBV5-1
CASSFLGLEYF
TGCGCCAGCAGCTTTCTAGGGCTGGAGTATTTT
>TRBD2|once|TRBJ2-5|TRBV7-3
CASSSGGRLAGFQETQYF
TGTGCCAGCAGCTCTGGGGGCAGACTAGCGGGATTCCAAGAGACCCAGTACTTC
>-|-|TRBJ2-7|TRBV27
CASSLWYGNYEQYF
TGTGCCAGCAGTTTATGGTACGGCAACTACGAGCAGTACTTC
>TRBD2|-|TRBJ2-2|TRBV11-2
CASSFGGRDTGELFF
TGTGCCAGCAGCTTTGGCGGGAGGGACACCGGGGAGCTGTTTTTT